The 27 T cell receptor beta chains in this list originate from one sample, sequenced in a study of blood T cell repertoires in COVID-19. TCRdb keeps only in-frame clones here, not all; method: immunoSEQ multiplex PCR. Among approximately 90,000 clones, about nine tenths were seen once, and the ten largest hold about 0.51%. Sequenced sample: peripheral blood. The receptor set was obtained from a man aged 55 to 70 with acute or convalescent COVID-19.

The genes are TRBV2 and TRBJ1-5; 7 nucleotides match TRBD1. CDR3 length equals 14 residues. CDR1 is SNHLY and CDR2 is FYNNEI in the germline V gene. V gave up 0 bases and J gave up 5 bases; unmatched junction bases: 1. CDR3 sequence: CASSEARGHQPQHF. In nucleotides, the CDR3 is TGTGCCAGCAGTGAAGCGAGGGGGCATCAGCCCCAGCATTTT.

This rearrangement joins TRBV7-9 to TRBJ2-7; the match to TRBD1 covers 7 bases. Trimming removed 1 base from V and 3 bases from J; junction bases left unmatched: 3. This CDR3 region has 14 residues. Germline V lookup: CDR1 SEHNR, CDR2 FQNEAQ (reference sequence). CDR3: CASSLEQGNYEQYF. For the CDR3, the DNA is TGTGCCAGCAGCTTAGAACAGGGGAACTACGAGCAGTACTTC.

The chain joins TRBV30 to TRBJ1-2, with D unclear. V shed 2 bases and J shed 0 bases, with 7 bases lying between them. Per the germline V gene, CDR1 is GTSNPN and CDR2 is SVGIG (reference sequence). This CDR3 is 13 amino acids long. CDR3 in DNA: TGTGCCTGGAGTCGAAGAGCTAACTATGGCTACACCTTC. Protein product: CAWSRRANYGYTF.

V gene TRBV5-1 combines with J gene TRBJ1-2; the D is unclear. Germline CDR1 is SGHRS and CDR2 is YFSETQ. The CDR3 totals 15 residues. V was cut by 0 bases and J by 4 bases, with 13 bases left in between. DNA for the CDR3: TGCGCCAGCAGCTTGGTCGGAGGCGGGAGCTATGGCTACACCTTC. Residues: CASSLVGGGSYGYTF.

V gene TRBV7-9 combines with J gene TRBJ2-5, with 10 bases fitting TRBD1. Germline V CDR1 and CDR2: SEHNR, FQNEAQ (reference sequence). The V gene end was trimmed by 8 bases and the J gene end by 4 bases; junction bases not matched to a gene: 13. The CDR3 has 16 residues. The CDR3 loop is CASRLDGGQGGETQYF. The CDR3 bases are TGTGCCAGCCGACTTGATGGTGGACAGGGGGGAGAGACCCAGTACTTC.

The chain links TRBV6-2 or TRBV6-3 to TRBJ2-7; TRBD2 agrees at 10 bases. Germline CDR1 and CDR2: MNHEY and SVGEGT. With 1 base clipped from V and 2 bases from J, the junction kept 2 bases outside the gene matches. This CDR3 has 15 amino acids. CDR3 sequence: CASSYFLAGAYEQYF. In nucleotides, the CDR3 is TGTGCCAGCAGTTACTTCCTAGCGGGAGCCTACGAGCAGTACTTC.

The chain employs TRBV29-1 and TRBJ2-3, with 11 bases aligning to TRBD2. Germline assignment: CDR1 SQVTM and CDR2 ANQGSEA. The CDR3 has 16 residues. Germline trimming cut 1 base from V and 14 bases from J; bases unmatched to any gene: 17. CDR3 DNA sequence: TGCAGCGTTGAAGCCGGGACTAGCGGAACTGAGATACGGTTGTATTTT. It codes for CSVEAGTSGTEIRLYF.

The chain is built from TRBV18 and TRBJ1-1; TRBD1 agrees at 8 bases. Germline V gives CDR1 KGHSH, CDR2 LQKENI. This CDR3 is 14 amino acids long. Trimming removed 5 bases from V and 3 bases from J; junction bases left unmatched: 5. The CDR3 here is CASSTDRVHTEAFF. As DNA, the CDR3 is TGTGCCAGCTCAACGGACAGGGTCCACACTGAAGCTTTCTTT.

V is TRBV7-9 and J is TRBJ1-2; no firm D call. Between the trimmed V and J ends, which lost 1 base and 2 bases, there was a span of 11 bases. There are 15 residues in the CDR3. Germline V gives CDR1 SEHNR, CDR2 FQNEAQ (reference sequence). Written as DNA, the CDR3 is TGTGCCAGCAGCTTAGTCGCATTAGAAAACTATGGCTACACCTTC. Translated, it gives CASSLVALENYGYTF.

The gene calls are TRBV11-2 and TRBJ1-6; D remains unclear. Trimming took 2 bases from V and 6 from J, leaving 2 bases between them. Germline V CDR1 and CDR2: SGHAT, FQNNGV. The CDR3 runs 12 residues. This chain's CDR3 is CASSLRNSPLHF. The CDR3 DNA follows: TGTGCCAGCAGCTTACGTAATTCACCCCTCCACTTT.

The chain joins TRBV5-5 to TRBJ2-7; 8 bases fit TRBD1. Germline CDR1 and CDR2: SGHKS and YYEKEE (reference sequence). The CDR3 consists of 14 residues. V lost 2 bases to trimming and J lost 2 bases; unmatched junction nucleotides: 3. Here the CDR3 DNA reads TGTGCCAGCAGCTTATTCAGGGGGCCCTACGAGCAGTACTTC. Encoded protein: CASSLFRGPYEQYF.

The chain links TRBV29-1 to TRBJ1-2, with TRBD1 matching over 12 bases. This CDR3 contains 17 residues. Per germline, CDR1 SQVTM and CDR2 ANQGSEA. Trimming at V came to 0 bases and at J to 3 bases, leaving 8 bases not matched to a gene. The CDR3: CSVEDLGQGAIYYGYTF. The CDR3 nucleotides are TGCAGCGTTGAAGATCTGGGACAGGGGGCCATTTACTATGGCTACACCTTC.

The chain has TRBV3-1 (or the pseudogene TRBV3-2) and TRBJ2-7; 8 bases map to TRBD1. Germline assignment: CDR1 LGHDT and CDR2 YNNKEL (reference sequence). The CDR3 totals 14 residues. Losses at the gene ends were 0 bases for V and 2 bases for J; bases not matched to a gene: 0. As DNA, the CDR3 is TGTGCCAGCAGCCAAGAGGACAGGGCCTACGAGCAGTACTTC. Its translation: CASSQEDRAYEQYF.

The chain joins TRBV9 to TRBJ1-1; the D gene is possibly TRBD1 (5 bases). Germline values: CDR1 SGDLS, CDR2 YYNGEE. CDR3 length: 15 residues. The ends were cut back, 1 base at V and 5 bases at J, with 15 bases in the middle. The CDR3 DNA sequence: TGTGCCAGCAGCGTATCTAACAGGCCAGGGACTGAAGCTTTCTTT. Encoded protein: CASSVSNRPGTEAFF.

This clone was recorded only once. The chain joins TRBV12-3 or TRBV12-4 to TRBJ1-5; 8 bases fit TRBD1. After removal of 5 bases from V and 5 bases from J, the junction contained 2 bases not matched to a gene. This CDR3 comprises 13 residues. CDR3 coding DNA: TGTGCCAGCAGTCGGACAGGGCATCAGCCCCAGCATTTT. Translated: CASSRTGHQPQHF.

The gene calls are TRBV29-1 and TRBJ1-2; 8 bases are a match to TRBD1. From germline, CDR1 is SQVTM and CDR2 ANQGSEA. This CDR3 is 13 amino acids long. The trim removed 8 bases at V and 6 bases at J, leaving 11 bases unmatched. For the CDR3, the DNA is TGCAGCTCCCTCGCAGGGGGCAATCATGGCTACACCTTC. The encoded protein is CSSLAGGNHGYTF.

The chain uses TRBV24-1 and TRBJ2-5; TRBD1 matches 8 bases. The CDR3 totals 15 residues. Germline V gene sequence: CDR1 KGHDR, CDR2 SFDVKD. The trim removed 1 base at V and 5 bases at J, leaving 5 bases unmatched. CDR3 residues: CATSDFPGGDETQYF. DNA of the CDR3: TGTGCCACCAGTGATTTCCCAGGGGGCGATGAGACCCAGTACTTC.

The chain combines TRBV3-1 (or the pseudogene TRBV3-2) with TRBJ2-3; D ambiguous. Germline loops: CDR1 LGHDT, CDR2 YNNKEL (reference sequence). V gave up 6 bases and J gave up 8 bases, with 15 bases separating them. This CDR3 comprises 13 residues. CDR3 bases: TGTGCCAGCAGTCTCCTCCAGGCAGGTACGCAGTATTTT. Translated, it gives CASSLLQAGTQYF.

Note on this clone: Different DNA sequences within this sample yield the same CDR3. CDR3 sequence: CASSIRGGNTEAFF. DNA for the CDR3: TGTGCCAGTAGTATTCGGGGAGGGAACACTGAAGCTTTCTTT. The chain recombines TRBV19 with TRBJ1-1; no clear D gene. V lost 3 bases and J lost 1, with 9 bases in between. CDR3 length equals 14 residues. The V gene's germline CDR1 is LNHDA and CDR2 SQIVND (reference sequence).

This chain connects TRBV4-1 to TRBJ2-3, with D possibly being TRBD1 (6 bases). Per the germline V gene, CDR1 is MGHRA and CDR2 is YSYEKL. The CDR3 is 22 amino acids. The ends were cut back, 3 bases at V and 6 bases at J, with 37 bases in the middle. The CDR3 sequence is CASSHLPPTGNAPATVLDTQYF. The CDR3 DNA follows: TGCGCCAGCAGCCATTTGCCCCCTACAGGGAATGCCCCGGCCACCGTGCTTGATACGCAGTATTTT.

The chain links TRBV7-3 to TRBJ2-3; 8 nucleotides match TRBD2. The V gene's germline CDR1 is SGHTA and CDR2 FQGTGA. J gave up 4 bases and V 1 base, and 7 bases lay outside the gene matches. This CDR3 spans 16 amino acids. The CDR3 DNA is TGTGCCAGCAGCTTAATCCCGGGAGGGCCAGCAGATACGCAGTATTTT. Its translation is CASSLIPGGPADTQYF.

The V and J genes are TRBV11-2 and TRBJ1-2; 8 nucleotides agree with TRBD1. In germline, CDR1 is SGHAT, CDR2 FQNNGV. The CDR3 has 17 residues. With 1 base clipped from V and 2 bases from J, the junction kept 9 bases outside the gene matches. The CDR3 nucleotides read TGTGCCAGCAGCTTAGGGCGGACAGGGAGCCTGAACTATGGCTACACCTTC. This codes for CASSLGRTGSLNYGYTF.

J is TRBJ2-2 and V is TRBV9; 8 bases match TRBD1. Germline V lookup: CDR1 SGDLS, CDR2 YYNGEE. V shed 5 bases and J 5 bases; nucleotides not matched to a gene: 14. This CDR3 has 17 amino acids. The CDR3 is CASRDREIGPRTGELFF. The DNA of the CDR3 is TGTGCCAGCAGGGACAGGGAAATTGGTCCAAGGACCGGGGAGCTGTTTTTT.

CDR3 amino acids: CASSIEGGGYREQYF. The CDR3 region has the DNA TGTGCCAGTAGTATAGAAGGAGGGGGCTATCGCGAGCAGTACTTC. The J gene is TRBJ2-7, the V gene TRBV19; D might be TRBD1 (7 bases). The germline gives CDR1 LNHDA, CDR2 SQIVND (reference sequence). CDR3 size: 15 residues. The V end was cut by 0 bases, the J end by 6 bases, with 15 bases between.

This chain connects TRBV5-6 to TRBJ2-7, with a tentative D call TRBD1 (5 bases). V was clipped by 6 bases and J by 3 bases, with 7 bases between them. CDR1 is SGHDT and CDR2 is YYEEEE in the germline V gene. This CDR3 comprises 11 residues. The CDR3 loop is CASNQGYEQYF. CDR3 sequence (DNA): TGTGCCAGCAACCAGGGCTACGAGCAGTACTTC.

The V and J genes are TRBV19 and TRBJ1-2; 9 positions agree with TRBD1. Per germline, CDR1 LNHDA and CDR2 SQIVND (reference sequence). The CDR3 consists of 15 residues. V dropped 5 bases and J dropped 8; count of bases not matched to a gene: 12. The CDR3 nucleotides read TGTGCCAGTAGTCTTCTTCGGGACAGGGTGAGAGGCTACACCTTC. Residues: CASSLLRDRVRGYTF.

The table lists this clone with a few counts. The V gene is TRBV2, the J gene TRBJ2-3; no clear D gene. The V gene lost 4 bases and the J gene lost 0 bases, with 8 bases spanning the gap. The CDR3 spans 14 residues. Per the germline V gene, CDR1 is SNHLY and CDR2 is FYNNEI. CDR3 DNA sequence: TGTGCCAGCAGTGGACACCTTAGCACAGATACGCAGTATTTT. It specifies CASSGHLSTDTQYF.